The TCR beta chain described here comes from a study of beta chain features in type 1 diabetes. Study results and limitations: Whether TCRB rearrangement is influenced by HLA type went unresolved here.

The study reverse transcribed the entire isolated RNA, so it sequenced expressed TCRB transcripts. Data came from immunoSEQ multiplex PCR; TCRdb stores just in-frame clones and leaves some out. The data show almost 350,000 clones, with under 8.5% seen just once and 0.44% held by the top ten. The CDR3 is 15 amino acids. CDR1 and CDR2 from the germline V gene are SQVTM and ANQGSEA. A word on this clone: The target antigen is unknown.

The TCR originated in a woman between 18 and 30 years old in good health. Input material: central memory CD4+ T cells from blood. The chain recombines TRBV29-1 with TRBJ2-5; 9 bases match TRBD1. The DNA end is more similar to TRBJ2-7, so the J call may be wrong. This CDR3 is CSVDSDRGGSYEQYF. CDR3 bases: TGCAGCGTTGATTCGGACAGGGGAGGGTCCTACGAGCAGTACTTC.